The next 14 T cell receptor beta chains were all read from a single sample in a study of blood T cell repertoires in COVID-19. Repertoires were generated with immunoSEQ multiplex PCR, while TCRdb's copy carries only in-frame clones and drops some. The profile shows over 65,000 clones, around 86% of them singletons. The sample consisted of peripheral blood. These receptors were taken from a man in his forties or fifties with active or convalescent COVID-19.

The rearrangement links TRBV3-1 (or the pseudogene TRBV3-2) to TRBJ2-2; 7 bases align to TRBD2. From germline, CDR1 is LGHDT and CDR2 YNNKEL (reference sequence). This CDR3 has 16 residues. Trimming at V came to 4 bases and at J to 5 bases, leaving 10 bases not matched to a gene. The CDR3 region is CASSRVGGRNTGELFF. CDR3 bases: TGTGCCAGCAGCCGCGTGGGCGGGAGAAATACCGGGGAGCTGTTTTTT.

Concerning this clone itself: Other DNA sequences within the sample encode an identical CDR3. CDR3: CSARSSYEQYF. CDR3 DNA: TGCAGTGCTCGGAGCTCCTACGAGCAGTACTTC. This sequence joins TRBV20-1 and TRBJ2-7; D is undetermined. V was shortened by 5 bases and J by 0 bases, with 5 bases between the two germline ends. Germline CDR1 DFQATT, CDR2 SNEGSKA (reference sequence). This CDR3 has 11 amino acids.

The chain links TRBV12-3 or TRBV12-4 to TRBJ2-5, with 7 bases aligning to TRBD1. The CDR3 totals 13 residues. After removal of 3 bases from V and 3 bases from J, the junction contained 1 base not matched to a gene. CDR3 sequence: CASSLGQKETQYF. CDR3 nucleotides: TGTGCCAGCAGTTTGGGACAGAAAGAGACCCAGTACTTC.

The chain couples TRBV29-1 to TRBJ1-1, with TRBD1 matching 10 bases. The CDR3 contains 14 residues. Germline assignment: CDR1 SQVTM and CDR2 ANQGSEA. V gave up 7 bases and J gave up 1 base; unmatched junction bases: 6. The DNA of the CDR3 is TGCAGCGCGCCGGGACAGGGGTCGAACACTGAAGCTTTCTTT. Its translation is CSAPGQGSNTEAFF.

The chain uses TRBV10-3 and TRBJ2-5; 7 bases align to TRBD1. V lost 6 bases to trimming and J lost 2 bases; unmatched junction nucleotides: 9. Germline V gene data show CDR1 as ENHRY and CDR2 as SYGVKD. The CDR3 is 15 residues long. The DNA of the CDR3 is TGTGCCATCAGGGGAGACAGGGAGATGCAAGAGACCCAGTACTTC. This translates into CAIRGDREMQETQYF.

The gene calls are TRBV6-2 or TRBV6-3 and TRBJ1-5, with 8 bases aligning to TRBD1. J was trimmed by 0 bases and V by 4 bases; bases with no gene match: 2. The CDR3 contains 15 residues. The germline V gene has CDR1 MNHEY and CDR2 SVGEGT. The CDR3 here is CASSSDRDSNQPQHF. The CDR3 DNA sequence: TGTGCCAGCAGTTCGGACAGGGATAGCAATCAGCCCCAGCATTTT.

The V and J genes are TRBV4-1 and TRBJ2-7, with TRBD2 matching 7 bases. The V gene end was trimmed by 0 bases and the J gene end by 0 bases; junction bases not matched to a gene: 11. The CDR3 has 18 residues. Germline CDR1 and CDR2: MGHRA and YSYEKL. In DNA form, the CDR3 reads TGCGCCAGCAGCCAAGATCACGAACTAGCGCTAAGCTCCTACGAGCAGTACTTC. Translating gives CASSQDHELALSSYEQYF.

This chain joins TRBV10-3 and TRBJ2-3; TRBD2 agrees at 9 bases. The CDR3 length is 16 residues. CDR1 is ENHRY and CDR2 is SYGVKD in the germline V gene. V lost 3 bases to trimming and J lost 4 bases; unmatched junction nucleotides: 8. The CDR3 sequence: CAISENGLAWADTQYF. CDR3 DNA sequence: TGTGCCATCAGTGAAAACGGACTAGCGTGGGCAGATACGCAGTATTTT.

This rearrangement joins TRBV27 to TRBJ1-6, with D unclear. The V gene's germline CDR1 is MNHEY and CDR2 SMNVEV (reference sequence). The CDR3 has 16 amino acids. V was pared by 0 bases and J by 4 bases, with 10 bases between. CDR3: CASSLSSIVYNSPLHF. DNA for the CDR3: TGTGCCAGCAGTTTATCGTCGATAGTTTATAATTCACCCCTCCACTTT.

The V call is TRBV20-1, the J call TRBJ2-5; D gene ambiguous. Trimming cost V 3 bases and J 4 bases, with 6 bases left between them. CDR3 length equals 11 residues. CDR1 is DFQATT and CDR2 is SNEGSKA in the germline V gene (reference sequence). The CDR3 DNA follows: TGCAGTGCTAGCCTCTCAGAGACCCAGTACTTC. It specifies CSASLSETQYF.

This rearrangement joins TRBV7-2 to TRBJ1-1; possible D gene TRBD1, 5 bases. Per the germline V gene, CDR1 is SGHTA and CDR2 is FQGNSA. The CDR3 has 13 residues. Trimming removed 5 bases at V and 7 bases at J, with 14 bases between. CDR3 in DNA: TGTGCCAGCAGCCTCCGGGGGGGGGTTGAAGCTTTCTTT. The encoded protein is CASSLRGGVEAFF.

The chain has TRBV21-1 and TRBJ1-5; the table calls TRBD1, which could not be checked here. TRBV21-1 is deemed a pseudogene. This CDR3 region has 16 residues. The CDR3: CASSPPGGCGNQPQHF. The CDR3 nucleotides read TGTGCCAGCAGCCCCCCAGGGGGCTGCGGCAATCAGCCCCAGCATTTT.

CDR3 protein: CASSRAGGDTGELFF. The CDR3 DNA is TGTGCCAGCAGCCGAGCGGGAGGGGACACCGGGGAGCTGTTTTTT. The gene calls are TRBV5-5 and TRBJ2-2; TRBD2 matches at 10 bases. This CDR3 region has 15 residues. From germline, CDR1 is SGHKS and CDR2 YYEKEE (reference sequence). The ends lost 4 bases at V and 3 bases at J; junction bases unmatched: 3.

The chain combines TRBV6-2 or TRBV6-3 with TRBJ2-1, with D possibly matching TRBD2 (6 bases). Looked up from germline, CDR1 is MNHEY and CDR2 is SVGEGT. Trimming pared 6 bases from V and 0 bases from J, leaving 12 bases between. This CDR3 is 15 amino acids long. The CDR3 region is CASSRLANSYNEQFF. The CDR3, as DNA: TGTGCCAGCAGCCGCCTAGCGAACTCCTACAATGAGCAGTTCTTC.